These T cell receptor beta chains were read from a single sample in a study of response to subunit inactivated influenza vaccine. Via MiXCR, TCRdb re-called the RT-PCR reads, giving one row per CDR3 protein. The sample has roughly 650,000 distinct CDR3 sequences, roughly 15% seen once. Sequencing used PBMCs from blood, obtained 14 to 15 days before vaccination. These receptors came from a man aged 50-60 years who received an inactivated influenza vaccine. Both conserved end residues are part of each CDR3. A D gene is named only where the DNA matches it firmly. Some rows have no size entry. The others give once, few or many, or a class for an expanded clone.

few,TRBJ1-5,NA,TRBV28,CASSFGRSGQPQHF,TGTGCCAGCAGTTTTGGGAGATCGGGTCAGCCCCAGCATTTT
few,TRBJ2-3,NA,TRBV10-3,CAIRPSEADTQYF,TGTGCCATCCGACCATCAGAAGCAGATACGCAGTATTTT
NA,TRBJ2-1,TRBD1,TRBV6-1,CASRDRGGFNEQFF,TGTGCCAGCAGGGACAGGGGGGGGTTCAATGAGCAGTTCTTC
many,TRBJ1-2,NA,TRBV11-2,CASSPGGSYGYTF,TGTGCCAGCAGCCCAGGAGGGAGCTATGGCTACACCTTC
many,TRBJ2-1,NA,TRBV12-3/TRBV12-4,CASTPGGAGTEQFF,TGTGCCAGCACCCCGGGCGGGGCGGGAACTGAGCAGTTCTTC
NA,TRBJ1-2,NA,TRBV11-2,CASSFLDSYGYTF,TGTGCCAGCAGCTTCTTGGACAGTTATGGCTACACCTTC
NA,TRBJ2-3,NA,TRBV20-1,CSARPSGGAGAPDTDTQYF,TGCAGTGCTAGACCTTCTGGGGGGGCGGGGGCGCCCGACACAGATACGCAGTATTTT
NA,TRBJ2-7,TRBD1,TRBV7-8,CASSLGQGVVGSYEQYF,TGTGCCAGCAGCTTAGGTCAGGGGGTTGTTGGCTCCTACGAGCAGTACTTC
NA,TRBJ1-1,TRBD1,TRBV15,CATSRKTGVTEAFF,TGTGCCACCAGCAGAAAAACAGGGGTTACTGAAGCTTTCTTT
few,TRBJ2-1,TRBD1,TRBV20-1,CSARDPAGGGDEQFF,TGCAGTGCTAGAGATCCGGCAGGGGGCGGGGATGAGCAGTTCTTC
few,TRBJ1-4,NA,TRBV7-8,CASSLEIVATNEKLFF,TGTGCCAGCAGCTTAGAAATAGTTGCAACTAATGAAAAACTGTTTTTT
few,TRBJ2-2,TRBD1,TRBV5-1,CASSLDVAGGTGGRELFF,TGCGCCAGCAGCTTGGATGTCGCCGGGGGAACAGGGGGCCGGGAGCTGTTTTTT
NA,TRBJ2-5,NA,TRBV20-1,CSASPVGRKETQYF,TGCAGTGCTAGTCCCGTAGGGAGGAAAGAGACCCAGTACTTC
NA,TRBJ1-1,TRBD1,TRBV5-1,CASSLGNRGIEAFF,TGCGCCAGCAGCTTGGGAAACAGGGGGATTGAAGCTTTCTTT
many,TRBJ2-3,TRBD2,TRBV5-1,CASSAGTSGDTQYF,TGCGCCAGCAGCGCCGGGACTAGCGGGGATACGCAGTATTTT
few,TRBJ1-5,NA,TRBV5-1,CASSLTRDQPQHF,TGCGCCAGCAGCTTGACTAGGGATCAGCCCCAGCATTTT
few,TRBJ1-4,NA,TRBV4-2,CASSPAVGEKLFF,TGTGCCAGCAGCCCGGCCGTCGGGGAAAAACTGTTTTTT
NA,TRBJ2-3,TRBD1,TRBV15,CATSRDRGTDTQYF,TGTGCCACCAGCAGGGACAGGGGAACAGATACGCAGTATTTT
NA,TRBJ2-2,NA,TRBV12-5,CASGSSGTGELFF,TGTGCTAGTGGAAGTAGCGGCACCGGGGAGCTGTTTTTT
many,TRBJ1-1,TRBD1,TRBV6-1,CASSVTGDRTEAFF,TGTGCCAGCAGTGTGACAGGGGATCGCACTGAAGCTTTCTTT
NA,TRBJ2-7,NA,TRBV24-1,CATSDFPAPDEQYF,TGTGCCACCAGTGATTTTCCGGCTCCCGACGAGCAGTACTTC
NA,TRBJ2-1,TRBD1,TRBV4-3,CASSPRTGVGEQFF,TGCGCCAGCAGCCCCCGGACAGGGGTAGGGGAGCAGTTCTTC
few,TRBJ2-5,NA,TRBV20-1,CSASPGASQETQYF,TGCAGTGCTAGTCCGGGGGCGAGCCAAGAGACCCAGTACTTC
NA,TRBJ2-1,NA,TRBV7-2,CASSLSTRNEQFF,TGTGCCAGCAGCTTAAGTACCCGCAATGAGCAGTTCTTC
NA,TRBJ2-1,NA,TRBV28,CASSDDMSSYNEQFF,TGTGCCAGCAGTGACGACATGAGCTCCTACAATGAGCAGTTCTTC
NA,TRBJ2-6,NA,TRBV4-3,CASSQDSTTSGANVLTF,TGCGCCAGCAGTCAGGACAGTACAACTTCTGGGGCCAACGTCCTGACTTTC
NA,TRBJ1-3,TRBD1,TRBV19,CASSPGTGLRTSGNTIYF,TGTGCCAGTAGCCCCGGGACAGGCCTACGAACCTCTGGAAACACCATATATTTT
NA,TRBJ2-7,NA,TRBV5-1,CASSWAGLRDEQYF,TGCGCCAGCAGCTGGGCGGGATTAAGGGACGAGCAGTACTTC
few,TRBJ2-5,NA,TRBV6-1,CASGLEGAQETQYF,TGTGCCAGCGGCCTTGAGGGAGCGCAAGAGACCCAGTACTTC
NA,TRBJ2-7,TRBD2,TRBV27,CASTPSGSTDYEQYF,TGTGCCAGCACCCCTAGCGGGAGCACCGACTACGAGCAGTACTTC
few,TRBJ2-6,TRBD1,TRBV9,CASSVGQSGANVLTF,TGTGCCAGCAGCGTGGGACAGTCTGGGGCCAACGTCCTGACTTTC
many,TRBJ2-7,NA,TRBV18,CASSPATERVFLYEQYF,TGTGCCAGCTCACCAGCAACGGAAAGGGTTTTTCTCTACGAGCAGTACTTC
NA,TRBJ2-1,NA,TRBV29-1,CSVDSQGTYNEQFF,TGCAGCGTTGATTCTCAGGGAACCTACAATGAGCAGTTCTTC
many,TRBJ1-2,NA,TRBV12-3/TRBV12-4,CASSLGQEVGYTF,TGTGCCAGCAGTTTAGGACAGGAGGTTGGCTACACCTTC
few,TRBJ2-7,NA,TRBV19,CASSIGVSGYEQYF,TGTGCCAGTAGTATTGGGGTTAGCGGATACGAGCAGTACTTC
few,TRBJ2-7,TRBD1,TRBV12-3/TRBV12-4,CASSLEGAGYEQYF,TGTGCCAGCAGTCTAGAGGGGGCAGGCTACGAGCAGTACTTC
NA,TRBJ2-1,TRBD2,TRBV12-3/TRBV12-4,CASSPLAGSLNEQFF,TGTGCCAGCAGTCCCTTAGCGGGCTCCCTTAATGAGCAGTTCTTC
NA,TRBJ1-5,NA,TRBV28,CASSQGGTNQPQHF,TGTGCCAGCAGTCAGGGTGGGACCAATCAGCCCCAGCATTTT
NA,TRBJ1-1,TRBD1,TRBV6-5,CASSYGTGLEAFF,TGTGCCAGCAGTTACGGGACAGGGCTTGAAGCTTTCTTT
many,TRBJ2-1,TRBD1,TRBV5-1,CASSLATGEYNEQFF,TGCGCCAGCAGCTTGGCGACAGGGGAGTACAATGAGCAGTTCTTC
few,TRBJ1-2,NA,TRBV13,CASSLRGTNYGYTF,TGTGCCAGCAGCTTACGGGGTACTAACTATGGCTACACCTTC
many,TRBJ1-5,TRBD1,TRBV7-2,CASSLDRVRQPQHF,TGTGCCAGCAGCTTGGACAGGGTGAGACAGCCCCAGCATTTT
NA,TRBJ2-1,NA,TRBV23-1,CASVASGAPIDEQFF,TGCGCCAGCGTCGCGTCGGGGGCGCCTATTGATGAGCAGTTCTTC
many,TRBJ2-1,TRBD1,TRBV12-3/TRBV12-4,CASSPEGASYNEQFF,TGTGCCAGCAGTCCCGAGGGGGCCTCCTACAATGAGCAGTTCTTC
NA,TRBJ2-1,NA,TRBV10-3,CAISESVAGRNEQFF,TGTGCCATCAGTGAGTCGGTGGCGGGGCGGAATGAGCAGTTCTTC
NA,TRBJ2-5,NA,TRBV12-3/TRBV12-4,CASSGIAEPQETQYF,TGTGCCAGCAGTGGTATAGCGGAACCCCAAGAGACCCAGTACTTC
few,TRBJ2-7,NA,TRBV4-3,CASSQDSGQTYEQYF,TGCGCCAGCAGCCAAGATTCGGGGCAAACCTACGAGCAGTACTTC
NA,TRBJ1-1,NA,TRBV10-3,CAISESSRGAFF,TGTGCCATCAGTGAGTCGTCCCGAGGAGCTTTCTTT
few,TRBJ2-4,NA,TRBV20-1,CSARVGDIQYF,TGCAGTGCTAGAGTGGGAGACATTCAGTACTTC
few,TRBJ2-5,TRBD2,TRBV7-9,CASSLGTRKTQYF,TGTGCCAGCAGCTTAGGGACTAGGAAGACCCAGTACTTC
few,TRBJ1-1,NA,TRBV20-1,CSARTLLNTEAFF,TGCAGTGCTAGAACTCTTTTGAACACTGAAGCTTTCTTT
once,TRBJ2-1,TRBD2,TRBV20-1,CSAPPKGLAGAYNEQFF,TGCAGTGCGCCCCCCAAAGGGCTAGCGGGAGCCTACAATGAGCAGTTCTTC
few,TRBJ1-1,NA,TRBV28,CASSLQVVLTRDTEAFF,TGTGCCAGCAGTTTACAAGTCGTCCTCACCCGAGACACTGAAGCTTTCTTT
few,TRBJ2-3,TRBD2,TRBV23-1,CASSRRGVGSTDTQYF,TGCGCCAGCAGCCGCCGGGGGGTTGGGAGTACAGATACGCAGTATTTT
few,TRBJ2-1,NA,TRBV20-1,CSGVSGPYNEQFF,TGCAGTGGGGTAAGCGGACCCTACAATGAGCAGTTCTTC
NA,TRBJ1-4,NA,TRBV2,CASQIGGGGEKLFF,TGTGCCAGCCAGATAGGAGGAGGAGGTGAAAAACTGTTTTTT
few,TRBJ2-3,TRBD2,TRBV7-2,CASSLASSGGAGDTQYF,TGTGCCAGCAGCTTAGCGAGTAGCGGGGGGGCAGGAGATACGCAGTATTTT
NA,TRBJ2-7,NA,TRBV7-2,CASSTRQGSYDWDF,TGTGCCAGCAGCACACGACAAGGGTCCTACGATTGGGACTTC